This T cell receptor beta chain was found in a study of identical twins. Each CDR3 protein is one row after TCRdb ran MiXCR on the 5' RACE reads. The data contain 500,000 to 600,000 distinct CDR3 sequences, about 20% of them seen just once; the ten biggest clones take up about 0.99%. Germline lookup yields CDR1 DFQATT and CDR2 SNEGSKA (reference sequence). This CDR3 is built from 11 residues. Between the trimmed V and J ends, which lost 3 bases and 5 bases, there was a span of 7 bases. These data were also filed under a second study, of T cells expressing NK-cell markers.

This TCR was recovered from a woman under 30 in good health. The specimen sequenced was CD4+ T cells sorted from blood. This sequence joins TRBV20-1 and TRBJ2-5; unclear D gene. This CDR3 is CSASYPETQYF. DNA of the CDR3: TGCAGTGCTAGTTATCCGGAGACCCAGTACTTC.